Listed here is a single TCR beta chain. Generated by immunoSEQ multiplex PCR, the TCRdb table keeps only in-frame clones and is missing some. This table holds about 21,000 clones, 81% found once. The entry originates in a study of cytotoxic CD8 clonotypes in ibrutinib-treated CLL. V dropped 1 base and J dropped 9 bases, with 16 bases sitting between them. The germline CDR1 and CDR2 sequences are SGHVS and FNYEAQ. CDR3 length equals 15 residues. This receptor was identified in a human donor with chronic lymphocytic leukemia. The chain uses TRBV7-6 and TRBJ2-1, with D hard to call. The input for sequencing was PBMCs, taken before ibrutinib treatment. The DNA of the CDR3 is TGTGCCAGCAGCTTAGGTCCCCCGCTTGCTGGTGAGCAGTTCTTC. It is translated as CASSLGPPLAGEQFF.